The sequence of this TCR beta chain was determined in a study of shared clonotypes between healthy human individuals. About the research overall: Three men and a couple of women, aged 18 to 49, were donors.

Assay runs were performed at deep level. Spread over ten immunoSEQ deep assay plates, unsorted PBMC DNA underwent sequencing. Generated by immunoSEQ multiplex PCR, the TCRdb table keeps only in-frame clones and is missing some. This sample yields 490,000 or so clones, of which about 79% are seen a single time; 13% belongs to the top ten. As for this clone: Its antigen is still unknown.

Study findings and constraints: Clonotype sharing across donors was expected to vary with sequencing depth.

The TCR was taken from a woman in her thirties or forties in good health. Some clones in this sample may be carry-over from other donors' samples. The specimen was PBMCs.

The CDR3 region has the DNA TGTGCCAGCAGCCCCACTAGCGGGAGTGGGGAGACCCAGTACTTC. It codes for CASSPTSGSGETQYF. The rearrangement joins TRBV7-2 to TRBJ2-5; 11 bases are a match to TRBD2. Trimming at V came to 5 bases and at J to 5 bases, leaving 7 bases not matched to a gene. The germline gives CDR1 SGHTA, CDR2 FQGNSA. There are 15 residues in the CDR3.